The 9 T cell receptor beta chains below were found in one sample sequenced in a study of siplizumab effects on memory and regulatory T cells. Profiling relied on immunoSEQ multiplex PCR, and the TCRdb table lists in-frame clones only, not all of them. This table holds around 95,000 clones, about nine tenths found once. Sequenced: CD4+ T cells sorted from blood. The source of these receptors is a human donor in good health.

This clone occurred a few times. DNA for the CDR3: TGTGCCAGCAGCTTAAATCCAAGCTACGAGCAGTACTTC. It codes for CASSLNPSYEQYF. The V gene is TRBV7-3, the J gene TRBJ2-7; D unresolved. Trimming shortened V by 1 base and J by 3 bases, and 7 bases separated the two germline ends. The V gene's germline CDR1 is SGHTA and CDR2 FQGTGA. The CDR3 covers 13 residues.

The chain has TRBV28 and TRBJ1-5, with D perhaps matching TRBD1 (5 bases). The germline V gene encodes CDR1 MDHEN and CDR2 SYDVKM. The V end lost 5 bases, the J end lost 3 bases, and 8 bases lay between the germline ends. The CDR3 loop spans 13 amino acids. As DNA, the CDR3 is TGTGCCAGCAGTCGGACACTCAATCAGCCCCAGCATTTT. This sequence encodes CASSRTLNQPQHF.

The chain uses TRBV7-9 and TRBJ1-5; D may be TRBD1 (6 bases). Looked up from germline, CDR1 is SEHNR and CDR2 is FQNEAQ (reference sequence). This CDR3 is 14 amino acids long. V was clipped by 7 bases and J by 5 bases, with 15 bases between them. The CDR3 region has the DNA TGTGCCAGCACCACCACACAGGGCGATCAGCCCCAGCATTTT. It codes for CASTTTQGDQPQHF.

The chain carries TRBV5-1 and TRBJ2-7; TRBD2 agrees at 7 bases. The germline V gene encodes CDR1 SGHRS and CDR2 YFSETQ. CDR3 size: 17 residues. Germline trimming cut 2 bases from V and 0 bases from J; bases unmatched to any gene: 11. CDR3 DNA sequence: TGCGCCAGCAGCTTTGGAGCCAGCGGGGAAGTCTCCTACGAGCAGTACTTC. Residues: CASSFGASGEVSYEQYF.

The CDR3 bases are TGTGCCAGCAGCTTATCCAGGAACACAGATACGCAGTATTTT. Protein sequence: CASSLSRNTDTQYF. J is TRBJ2-3 and V is TRBV7-8, with unresolved D. Trimming took off 2 bases at V and 2 bases at J, with 8 bases between the two ends. CDR3 length: 14 residues. CDR1 is SGHVS and CDR2 is FQNEAQ in the germline V gene.

The CDR3 is CASSLGLAASTDTQYF. The DNA of the CDR3 is TGCGCCAGCAGCTTGGGACTAGCGGCTAGCACAGATACGCAGTATTTT. The chain carries TRBV5-1 and TRBJ2-3; 9 positions agree with TRBD2. The CDR3 contains 16 residues. Trimming cost V 0 bases and J 0 bases; bases outside gene matches: 2. The germline gives CDR1 SGHRS, CDR2 YFSETQ.

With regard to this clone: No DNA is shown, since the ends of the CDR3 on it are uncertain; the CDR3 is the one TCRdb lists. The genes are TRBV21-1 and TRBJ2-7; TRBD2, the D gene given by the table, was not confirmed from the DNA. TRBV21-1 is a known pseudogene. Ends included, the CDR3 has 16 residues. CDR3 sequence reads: CASSKVARGAAYEQYF.

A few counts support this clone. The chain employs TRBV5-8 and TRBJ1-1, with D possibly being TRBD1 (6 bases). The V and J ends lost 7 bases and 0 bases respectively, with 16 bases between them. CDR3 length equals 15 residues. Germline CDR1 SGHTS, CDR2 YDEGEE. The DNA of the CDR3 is TGTGCCAGCCAGATGAAGGGGGGTTTGAACACTGAAGCTTTCTTT. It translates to CASQMKGGLNTEAFF.

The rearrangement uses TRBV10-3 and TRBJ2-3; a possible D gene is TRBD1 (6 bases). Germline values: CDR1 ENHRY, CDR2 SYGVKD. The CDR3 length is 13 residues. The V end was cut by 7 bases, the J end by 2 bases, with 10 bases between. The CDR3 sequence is CAIMTGITDTQYF. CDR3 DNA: TGTGCCATCATGACAGGAATCACAGATACGCAGTATTTT.